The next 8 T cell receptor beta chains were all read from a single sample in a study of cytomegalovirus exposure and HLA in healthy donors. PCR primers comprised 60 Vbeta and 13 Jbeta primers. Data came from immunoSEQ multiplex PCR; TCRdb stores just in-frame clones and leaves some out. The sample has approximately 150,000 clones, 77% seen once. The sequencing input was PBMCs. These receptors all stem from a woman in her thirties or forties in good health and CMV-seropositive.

The CDR3 DNA sequence: TGTGCCAGCAGACGAGGAGGCACTGAAGCTTTCTTT. Encoded protein: CASRRGGTEAFF. The gene calls are TRBV5-6 and TRBJ1-1; no clear D gene. Trimming took off 5 bases at V and 4 bases at J, with 9 bases between the two ends. CDR3 length: 12 residues. Germline loops: CDR1 SGHDT, CDR2 YYEEEE.

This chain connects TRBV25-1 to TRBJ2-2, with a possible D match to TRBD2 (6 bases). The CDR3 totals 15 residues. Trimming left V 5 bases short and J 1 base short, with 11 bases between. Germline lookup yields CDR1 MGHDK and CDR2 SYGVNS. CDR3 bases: TGTGCCAGCAGTATTGCGGGGCTGAACACCGGGGAGCTGTTTTTT. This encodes CASSIAGLNTGELFF.

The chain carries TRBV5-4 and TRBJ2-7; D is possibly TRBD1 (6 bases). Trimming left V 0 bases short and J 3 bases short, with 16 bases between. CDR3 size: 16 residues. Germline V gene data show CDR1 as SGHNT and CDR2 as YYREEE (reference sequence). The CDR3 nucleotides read TGTGCCAGCAGCTTGGGACTACAGGGAAAAGGCTACGAGCAGTACTTC. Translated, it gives CASSLGLQGKGYEQYF.

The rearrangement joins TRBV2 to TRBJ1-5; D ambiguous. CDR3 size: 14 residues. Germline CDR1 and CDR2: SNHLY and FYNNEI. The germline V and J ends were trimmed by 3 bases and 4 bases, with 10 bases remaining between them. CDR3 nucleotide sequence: TGTGCCAGCAGTGACACTACCGGGAATCAGCCCCAGCATTTT. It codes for CASSDTTGNQPQHF.

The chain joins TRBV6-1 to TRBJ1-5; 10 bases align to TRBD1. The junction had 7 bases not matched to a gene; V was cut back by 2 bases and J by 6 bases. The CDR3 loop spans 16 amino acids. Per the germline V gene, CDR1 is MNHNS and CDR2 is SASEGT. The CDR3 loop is CASSEWGTGDIQPQHF. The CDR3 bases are TGTGCCAGCAGTGAATGGGGGACAGGGGATATTCAGCCCCAGCATTTT.

CDR3 amino acids: CASRLTSGRTDTQYF. In DNA, the CDR3 is TGTGCCAGCAGACTGACTAGCGGGAGGACAGATACGCAGTATTTT. The rearrangement uses TRBV5-4 and TRBJ2-3; TRBD2 agrees at 13 bases. The CDR3 is 15 residues long. V shed 5 bases and J 3 bases; nucleotides not matched to a gene: 3. Germline CDR1 reads SGHNT; CDR2 reads YYREEE (reference sequence).

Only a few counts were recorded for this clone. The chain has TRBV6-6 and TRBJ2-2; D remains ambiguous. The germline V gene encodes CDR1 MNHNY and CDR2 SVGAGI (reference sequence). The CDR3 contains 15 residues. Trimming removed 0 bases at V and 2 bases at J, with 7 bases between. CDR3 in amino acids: CASSYSTSNTGELFF. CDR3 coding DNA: TGTGCCAGCAGTTACTCGACTTCAAACACCGGGGAGCTGTTTTTT.

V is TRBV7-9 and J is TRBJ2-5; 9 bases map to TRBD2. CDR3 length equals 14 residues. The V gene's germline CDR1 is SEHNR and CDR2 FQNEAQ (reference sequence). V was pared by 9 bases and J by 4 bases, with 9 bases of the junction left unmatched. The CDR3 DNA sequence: TGTGCCAGTCAACGCGGGGGGGTGGGAGAGACCCAGTACTTC. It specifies CASQRGGVGETQYF.